These 13 T cell receptor beta chains share one sample of origin, sequenced in a study of tumor-infiltrating lymphocytes in primary liver carcinoma. Total RNA (approximately 500 ng) served as template for TCR beta cDNA synthesis primed by a constant-region primer. What produced the TCR beta libraries was three nested multiplex PCR rounds using slightly modified ARM-PCR. The first two PCR rounds used TRBV1-TRBV30 primers with a Cbeta primer, around 10 cycles each. TCRdb processed the multiplex PCR reads anew with MiXCR; each CDR3 protein has one entry. In the table there are roughly 91,000 distinct CDR3 sequences, more than 65% of which are singletons. RNA and DNA were co-extracted from roughly 20-30 mg of unsorted bulk tissue. Sequencing was done on a sample of liver tumor tissue from sampling region 5. The subset denotes: tumor region T5, tumor centre. These receptors all stem from a woman aged 55-69 years with primary liver carcinoma and hepatitis B virus infection.

In regard to this clonotype: No conserved phenylalanine or tryptophan is present at the end of the CDR3, so a read error is the likely explanation. It is unclear where the CDR3 begins or ends on the DNA, so no DNA is shown, and the CDR3 is as TCRdb lists it. The V and J genes are TRBV21-1 and TRBJ1-5. TRBV21-1 is a recognized pseudogene. The CDR3 spans 14 amino acids, including both terminal residues. CDR3 sequence: CASIDGLRSQPQHL.

Only one count was recorded for this clonotype. Compared with germline, one end of the junction differs, possibly owing to a read error. For the CDR3, the DNA is TGTGCCAGTAACTTAAGGCAACGTGCGGGAAAGTCTCACTTT. Translated: CASNLRQRAGKSHF. The chain uses TRBV11-2 and TRBJ2-3, with a tentative D call TRBD2 (6 bases). Per germline, CDR1 SGHAT and CDR2 FQNNGV. The CDR3 contains 14 residues.

Of note for this clonotype: An end of the junction differs from the germline gene, which may be a read error. The chain joins TRBV24-1 to TRBJ2-7, with 10 bases aligning to TRBD1. The CDR3 length is 15 residues. CDR1 and CDR2 (germline): KGHDR, SFDVKD. The CDR3 protein is CATTAAGTGVVEQHF. Here the CDR3 DNA reads TGTGCCACCACTGCCGCCGGGACAGGGGTCGTCGAGCAGCACTTC.

Notes on this clonotype: The junction differs from germline at one of its ends, possibly a read error. The J gene is TRBJ1-6, the V gene TRBV4-1; D is undetermined. The CDR3 covers 13 residues. Germline V gives CDR1 MGHRA, CDR2 YSYEKL. The CDR3 spells CASSQVMDSPLYF. In nucleotides, the CDR3 is TGCGCCAGCAGCCAAGTAATGGATTCACCCCTCTACTTT.

A word on this clonotype: This may be a read error: a much more frequent sequence differs by one nucleotide. The rearrangement links TRBV5-4 to TRBJ1-2; a possible D gene is TRBD1 (6 bases). The germline V gene has CDR1 SGHNT and CDR2 YYREEE (reference sequence). Trimming took 4 bases from V and 8 from J, leaving 18 bases between them. The CDR3 loop spans 14 amino acids. The CDR3 nucleotides read TGTGCCAGCAGCCGGGACAAGGAAGTACGGGGCTACACCTTC. It encodes CASSRDKEVRGYTF.

This clonotype was counted between two and nine times. A read error may explain this, as a much larger clone is one base away. The genes are TRBV6-1 and TRBJ1-1, with 10 bases that match TRBD1. Germline CDR1 reads MNHNS; CDR2 reads SASEGT. The length of the CDR3 is 15 residues. V trimming: 6 bases; J trimming: 7 bases; junction bases outside the gene matches: 11. The CDR3 region has the DNA TGTGCCAGCAGGCCGGGACAGGGGTGGGACATTGAAGCTTTCTTT. It translates to CASRPGQGWDIEAFF.

Regarding this clonotype: The junction shows a germline mismatch at one end, possibly a read error. The chain links TRBV5-1 to TRBJ1-1, with 7 bases identical to TRBD1. Germline values: CDR1 SGHRS, CDR2 YFSETQ. CDR3 length equals 14 residues. The CDR3 DNA follows: TGCGCCTGCAGCACCTCGACAGGGATCACTGAAGCTTTCTTT. It is translated as CACSTSTGITEAFF.

This clonotype was seen only once. The junction departs from the called germline gene at one end, perhaps through a read error. The chain uses TRBV11-3 and TRBJ2-3, with D perhaps matching TRBD1 (6 bases). Per germline, CDR1 SGHNT and CDR2 YENEEA. The CDR3 is 17 amino acids. The CDR3 DNA reads TGTGCCAGCGGCTTATCGTTTCGGCCGCTACGGACAGATATGCAGTGTTTT. This translates into CASGLSFRPLRTDMQCF.

The V and J genes are TRBV11-2 and TRBJ1-2, with D unresolved. CDR1 is SGHAT, CDR2 FQNNGV, per germline. CDR3 length equals 15 residues. The CDR3: CVTSLEGTSYESYTF. CDR3 DNA: TGTGTCACCAGCTTAGAGGGCACCTCCTATGAAAGCTACACCTTC.

In the case of this clonotype: Compared with germline, one end of the junction differs, possibly owing to a read error. The chain employs TRBV28 and TRBJ2-1, with a tentative D call TRBD1 (5 bases). CDR3 length: 15 amino acids. Germline lookup yields CDR1 MDHEN and CDR2 SYDVKM. The CDR3 sequence: CVSRAVSSSYNEQFF. The CDR3 nucleotides read TGTGTCAGCAGGGCCGTCTCAAGCTCCTACAATGAGCAGTTCTTC.

The chain uses TRBV11-2 and TRBJ1-2; no clear D. CDR1 is SGHAT, CDR2 FQNNGV, per germline. This CDR3 has 13 amino acids. The ends were cut back, 4 bases at V and 2 bases at J, with 8 bases in the middle. CDR3 region: CASSSDMNYGYTF. The CDR3 DNA sequence: TGTGCCAGCAGCTCTGACATGAACTATGGCTACACCTTC.

This clonotype has more than one count but fewer than ten. Since a much larger clone is just one base distant, this may be a read error. The rearrangement uses TRBV12-3 or TRBV12-4 and TRBJ2-5; 8 bases fit TRBD2. This CDR3 is built from 15 residues. The CDR3 DNA sequence: TGTACCAGCAGTTTAAAGGCGGGAGGTTCGGAGACCCAGTACTTC. Encoded protein: CTSSLKAGGSETQYF.

As to this clonotype: Germline is not matched at one junction end, which may reflect a read error. This chain joins TRBV12-3 or TRBV12-4 and TRBJ2-6, with D possibly being TRBD2 (5 bases). CDR3 length equals 14 residues. The DNA of the CDR3 is TGTGCCAGCAGGATGAGGACTGGAGCCAACGTCCTGACTTTC. Protein: CASRMRTGANVLTF.